This T cell receptor beta chain came from a study of CD8 T cells in Susac syndrome. Random hexamers were used to reverse transcribe about 0.5 to 1 ug of RNA. MiXCR, run by TCRdb on the immunoSEQ multiplex PCR reads, gives a single entry per CDR3 protein. This repertoire shows fewer than 350,000 distinct CDR3 sequences, approximately 91% found once; its top ten account for roughly 0.2%. This clonotype occurred once. Germline loops: CDR1 SGHAT, CDR2 FQNNGV. The V gene end was trimmed by 6 bases and the J gene end by 2 bases; junction bases not matched to a gene: 5. CDR3 length: 15 residues. The multiple sclerosis controls consisted of treatment-naive patients with relapsing-remitting disease, either stable or active.

This TCR was sampled from a human donor with multiple sclerosis. The V gene is TRBV11-2, the J gene TRBJ2-5, with TRBD2 matching 11 bases. Sequencing input: CD8+ T cells from PBMCs. CDR3 in amino acids: CASRAGTSGQETQYF. The CDR3 nucleotides read TGTGCCAGCAGAGCCGGGACTAGCGGACAAGAGACCCAGTACTTC.